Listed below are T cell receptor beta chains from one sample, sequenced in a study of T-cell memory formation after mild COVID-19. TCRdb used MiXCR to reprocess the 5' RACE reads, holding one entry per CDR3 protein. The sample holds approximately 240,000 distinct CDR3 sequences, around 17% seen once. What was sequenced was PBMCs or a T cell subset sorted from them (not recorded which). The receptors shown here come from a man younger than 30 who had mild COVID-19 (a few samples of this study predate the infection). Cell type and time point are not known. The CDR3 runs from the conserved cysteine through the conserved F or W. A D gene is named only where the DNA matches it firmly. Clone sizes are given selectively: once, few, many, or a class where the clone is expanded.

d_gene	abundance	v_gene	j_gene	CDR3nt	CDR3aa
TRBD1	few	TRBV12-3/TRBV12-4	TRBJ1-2	TGTGCCAGCAGTTTGACAGGGGGCGTCAAACCTAACTATGGCTACACCTTC	CASSLTGGVKPNYGYTF
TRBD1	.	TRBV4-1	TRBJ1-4	TGCGCCAGCAGCCTCCCGCCGGGTCAGGGGGGAGAAAAACTGTTTTTT	CASSLPPGQGGEKLFF
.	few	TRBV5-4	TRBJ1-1	TGTGCCAGCAGCTTGTCGGCAGGAATGAACACTGAAGCTTTCTTT	CASSLSAGMNTEAFF
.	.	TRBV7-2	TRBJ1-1	TGTGCCAGCAGCTTAGTTCTTCCGGAGAACACTGAAGCTTTCTTT	CASSLVLPENTEAFF
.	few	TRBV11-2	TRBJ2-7	TGTGCCAGCAGCTTTAGGGAAGCCCGGTTCTTCAACGAGCAGTACTTC	CASSFREARFFNEQYF
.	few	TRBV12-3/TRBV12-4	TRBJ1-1	TGTGCCAGCAGCCCTCGCGTTGAAGCTTTCTTT	CASSPRVEAFF
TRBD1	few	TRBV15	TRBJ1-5	TGTGCCACCAGCAGACGGACAGGGGGCGGTCAGCCCCAGCATTTT	CATSRRTGGGQPQHF
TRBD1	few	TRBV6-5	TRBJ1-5	TGTGCCAGCAGCTCGGACAGGGTGGGTGGTCAGCCCCAGCATTTT	CASSSDRVGGQPQHF
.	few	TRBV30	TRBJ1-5	TGTGCCTGGAGTCGAGGAATAGATCAGCCCCAGCATTTT	CAWSRGIDQPQHF
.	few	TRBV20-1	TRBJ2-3	TGCAGTGCCCGAAGGGGTGTTCACACAGATACGCAGTATTTT	CSARRGVHTDTQYF
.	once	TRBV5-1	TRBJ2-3	TGCGCCAGCAGCCTAAAAGTCTTAGTAGATACGCAGTATTTT	CASSLKVLVDTQYF
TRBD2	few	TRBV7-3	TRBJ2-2	TGTGCCAGCAGCTTAAGGCGCTGGCTAGCGGTTGAGGCCGGGGAGCTGTTTTTT	CASSLRRWLAVEAGELFF
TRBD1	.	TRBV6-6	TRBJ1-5	TGTGCCAGCAGCGGACAGGACAATCAGCCCCAGCATTTT	CASSGQDNQPQHF
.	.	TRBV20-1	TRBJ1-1	TGCAGTGCGCCCTGGGCAGGGAACACTGAAGCTTTCTTT	CSAPWAGNTEAFF
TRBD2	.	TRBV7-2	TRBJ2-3	TGTGCCAGCAACCTAGCGGGGAATCGGGCGCAGTATTTT	CASNLAGNRAQYF